This T cell receptor beta chain was identified in a study of CD8+ T cells in alopecia areata. This CDR3 spans 14 amino acids. CDR1 and CDR2 from the germline V gene are SGHRS and YFSETQ. Trimming left V 4 bases short and J 2 bases short, with 11 bases between. In this sample, this clone turned up a few times. Antigen specificity is unknown. The study's findings and limits: A large proportion of expanded lesional clones were detected persisting in scalp and blood during tofacitinib. Tofacitinib significantly brought down scalp clonality and expanded CD8+ clones among top 100.

Treatment reported: oral pan-JAK inhibitor, 5-10 mg twice daily. PBMCs were stained for CD3, CD4 and CD8, and CD4+ and CD8+ T cells were sorted. Extraction of RNA preceded its reverse transcription into cDNA, which served as the sequencing template. Libraries were prepared by immunoSEQ multiplex PCR; TCRdb keeps only in-frame clonotypes and omits some of them. The profile shows about 300,000 clones, 55% to 75% of them singletons. The chain has TRBV5-1 and TRBJ2-3; the D gene could be TRBD1 or TRBD2 (5 bases each). The receptor was isolated from a human donor with alopecia areata. The specimen comprised CD4+ T cells sorted from blood, sampled at week 24, from a patient treated with tofacitinib. CDR3 residues: CASSAPGPTDTQYF. DNA of the CDR3: TGCGCCAGCAGCGCTCCGGGGCCCACAGATACGCAGTATTTT.